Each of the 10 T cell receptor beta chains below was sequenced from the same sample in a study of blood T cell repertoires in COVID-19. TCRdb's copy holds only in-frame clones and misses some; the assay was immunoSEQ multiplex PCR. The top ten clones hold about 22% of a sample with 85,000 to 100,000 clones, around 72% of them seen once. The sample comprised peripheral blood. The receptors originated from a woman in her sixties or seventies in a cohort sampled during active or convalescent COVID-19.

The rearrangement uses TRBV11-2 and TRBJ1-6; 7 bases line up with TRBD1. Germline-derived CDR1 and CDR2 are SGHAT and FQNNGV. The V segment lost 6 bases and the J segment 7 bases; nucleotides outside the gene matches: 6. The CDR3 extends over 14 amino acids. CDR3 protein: CASSPTGSNSPLHF. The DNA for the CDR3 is TGTGCCAGCAGTCCGACAGGGTCCAATTCACCCCTCCACTTT. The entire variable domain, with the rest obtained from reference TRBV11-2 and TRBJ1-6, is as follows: EAGVAQSPRYKIIEKRQSVAFWCNPISGHATLYWYQQILGQGPKLLIQFQNNGVVDDSQLPKDRFSAERLKGVDSTLKIQPAKLEDSAVYLCASSPTGSNSPLHFGNGTRLTVT.

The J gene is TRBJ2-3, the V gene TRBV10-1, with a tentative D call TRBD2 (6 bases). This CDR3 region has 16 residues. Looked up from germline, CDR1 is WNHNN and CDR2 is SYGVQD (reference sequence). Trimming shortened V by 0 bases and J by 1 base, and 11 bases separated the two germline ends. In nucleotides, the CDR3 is TGCGCCAGCAGTGAGTCGACGGCTAGCGGCACAGATACGCAGTATTTT. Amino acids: CASSESTASGTDTQYF.

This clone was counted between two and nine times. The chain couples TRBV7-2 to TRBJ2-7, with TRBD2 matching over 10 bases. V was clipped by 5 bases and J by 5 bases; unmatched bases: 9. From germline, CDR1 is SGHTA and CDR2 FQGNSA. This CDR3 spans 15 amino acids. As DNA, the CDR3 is TGTGCCAGCAGCCCCATGGTAGCGGGGGGTCACGAGCAGTACTTC. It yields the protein CASSPMVAGGHEQYF.

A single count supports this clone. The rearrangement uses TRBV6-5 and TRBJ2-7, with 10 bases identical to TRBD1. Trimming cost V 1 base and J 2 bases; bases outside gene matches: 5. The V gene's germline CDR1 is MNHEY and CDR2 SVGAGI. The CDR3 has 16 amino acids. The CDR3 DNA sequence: TGTGCCAGCAGTTACTTATCCGGGACAGGGGCCTACGAGCAGTACTTC. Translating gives CASSYLSGTGAYEQYF.

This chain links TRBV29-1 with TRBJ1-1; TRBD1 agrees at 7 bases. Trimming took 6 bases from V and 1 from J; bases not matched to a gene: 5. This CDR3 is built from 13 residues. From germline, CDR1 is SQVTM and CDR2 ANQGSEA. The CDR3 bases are TGCAGCGTAAGCAGGGGGACGAACACTGAAGCTTTCTTT. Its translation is CSVSRGTNTEAFF.

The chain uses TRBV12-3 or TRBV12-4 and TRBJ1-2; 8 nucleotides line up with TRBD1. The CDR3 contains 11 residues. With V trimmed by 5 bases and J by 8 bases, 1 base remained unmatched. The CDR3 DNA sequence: TGTGCCAGCAGTCGGACAGGGGGCTACACCTTC. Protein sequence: CASSRTGGYTF.

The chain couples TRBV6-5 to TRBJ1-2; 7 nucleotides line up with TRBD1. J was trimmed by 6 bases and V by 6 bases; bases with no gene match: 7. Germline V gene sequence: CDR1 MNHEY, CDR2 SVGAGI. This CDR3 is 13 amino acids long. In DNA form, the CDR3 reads TGTGCCAGCAGCTCTAGACAGGGTCATGGCTACACCTTC. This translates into CASSSRQGHGYTF.

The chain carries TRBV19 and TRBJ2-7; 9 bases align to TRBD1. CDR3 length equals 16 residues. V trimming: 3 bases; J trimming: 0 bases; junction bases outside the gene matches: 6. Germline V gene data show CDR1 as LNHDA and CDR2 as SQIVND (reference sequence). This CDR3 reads CASSIRTGALSYEQYF. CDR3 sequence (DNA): TGTGCCAGTAGTATCAGGACAGGGGCGCTCTCCTACGAGCAGTACTTC.

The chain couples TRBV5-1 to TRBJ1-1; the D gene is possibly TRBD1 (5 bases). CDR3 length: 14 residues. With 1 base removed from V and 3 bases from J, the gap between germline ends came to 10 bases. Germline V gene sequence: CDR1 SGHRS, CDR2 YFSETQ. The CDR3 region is CASSLIGVDTEAFF. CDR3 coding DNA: TGCGCCAGCAGCTTGATAGGGGTTGACACTGAAGCTTTCTTT.

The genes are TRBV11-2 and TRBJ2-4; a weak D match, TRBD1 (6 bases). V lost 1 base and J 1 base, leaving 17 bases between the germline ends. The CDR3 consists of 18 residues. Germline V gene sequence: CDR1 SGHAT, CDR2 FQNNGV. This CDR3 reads CASSLGTVLTGAKNIQYF. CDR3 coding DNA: TGTGCCAGCAGCTTAGGGACAGTCCTCACCGGGGCCAAAAACATTCAGTACTTC.